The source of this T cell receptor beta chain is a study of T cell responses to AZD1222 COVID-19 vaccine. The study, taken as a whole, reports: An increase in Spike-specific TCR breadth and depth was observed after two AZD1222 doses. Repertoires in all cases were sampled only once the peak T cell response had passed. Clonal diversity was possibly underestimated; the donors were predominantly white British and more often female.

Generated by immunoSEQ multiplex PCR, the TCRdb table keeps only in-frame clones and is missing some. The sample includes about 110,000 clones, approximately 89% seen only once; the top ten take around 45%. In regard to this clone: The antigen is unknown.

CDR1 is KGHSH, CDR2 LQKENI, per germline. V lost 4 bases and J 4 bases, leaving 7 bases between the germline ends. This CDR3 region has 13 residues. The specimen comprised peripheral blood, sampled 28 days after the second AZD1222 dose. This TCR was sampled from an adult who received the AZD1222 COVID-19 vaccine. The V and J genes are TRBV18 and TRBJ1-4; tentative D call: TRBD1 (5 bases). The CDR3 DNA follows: TGTGCCAGCTCACTCGACAGTAATGAAAAACTGTTTTTT. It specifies CASSLDSNEKLFF.